This passage covers 30 T cell receptor beta chains from one sample sequenced in a study of cytomegalovirus exposure and HLA in healthy donors. Assay used: immunoSEQ multiplex PCR; TCRdb lists only in-frame clones, some missing. The sample records 90,000 or so clones, 75% to 90% being singletons. The sequencing sample was made of PBMCs. The receptor source for this set is a man between 18 and 29 years old in good health and CMV-seropositive.

The rearrangement uses TRBV11-3 and TRBJ2-7; D is unresolved. The CDR3 length is 14 residues. V was trimmed by 1 base and J by 3 bases, leaving 10 bases between them. CDR1 is SGHNT and CDR2 is YENEEA in the germline V gene. The CDR3 loop is CASSLGVRDYEQYV. The CDR3 DNA reads as TGTGCCAGCAGCTTAGGGGTTAGGGACTACGAGCAGTACGTC.

The chain combines TRBV5-1 with TRBJ1-2, with D unclear. V was trimmed by 4 bases and J by 6 bases, leaving 19 bases between them. The CDR3 is 15 amino acids. CDR1 and CDR2 from the germline V gene are SGHRS and YFSETQ. Written as DNA, the CDR3 is TGCGCCAGCAGCCCAAATCCGAGAGTCTCAAATGGCTACACCTTC. Protein: CASSPNPRVSNGYTF. The full variable domain, its missing parts supplied by reference TRBV5-1 and TRBJ1-2, is KAGVTQTPRYLIKTRGQQVTLSCSPISGHRSVSWYQQTPGQGLQFLFEYFSETQRNKGNFPGRFSGRQFSNSRSEMNVSTLELGDSALYLCASSPNPRVSNGYTFGSGTRLTVV.

The chain recombines TRBV7-6 with TRBJ2-1; no reliable D call. This CDR3 region has 15 residues. V dropped 3 bases and J dropped 6 bases, with 15 bases sitting between them. CDR1 and CDR2 (germline): SGHVS, FNYEAQ. Here the CDR3 reads CASSFTRHTSNEQFF. Written as DNA, the CDR3 is TGTGCCAGCAGCTTCACGCGACATACGAGCAATGAGCAGTTCTTC.

V gene TRBV28 combines with J gene TRBJ1-3; the D gene is possibly TRBD1 (5 bases). V dropped 8 bases and J dropped 2 bases, with 13 bases sitting between them. The CDR3 length is 14 residues. From germline, CDR1 is MDHEN and CDR2 SYDVKM. The CDR3 is CASVEAGTGNTIYF. The CDR3 DNA follows: TGTGCCAGCGTTGAGGCAGGGACTGGAAACACCATATATTTT.

This chain connects TRBV27 to TRBJ2-3; no reliable D call. Germline V gene lookup returns CDR1 MNHEY and CDR2 SMNVEV (reference sequence). V was shortened by 2 bases and J by 6 bases, with 9 bases between the two germline ends. This CDR3 comprises 13 residues. The CDR3 sequence is CASSLHSADTQYF. CDR3 bases: TGTGCCAGCAGTTTACATTCCGCGGATACGCAGTATTTT.

The rearrangement joins TRBV18 to TRBJ2-7, with TRBD1 as a possible D gene (5 bases). Per the germline V gene, CDR1 is KGHSH and CDR2 is LQKENI. Between the trimmed V and J ends, which lost 3 bases and 5 bases, there was a span of 8 bases. The CDR3 is 12 residues long. CDR3 DNA: TGTGCCAGCTCACCCGCAGGGAACGAGCAGTACTTC. This codes for CASSPAGNEQYF. Based on the CDR3 plus reference TRBV18 and TRBJ2-7, the full variable domain is NAGVMQNPRHLVRRRGQEARLRCSPMKGHSHVYWYRQLPEEGLKFMVYLQKENIIDESGMPKERFSAEFPKEGPSILRIQQVVRGDSAAYFCASSPAGNEQYFGPGTRLTVT.

This clone has only one observation. The rearrangement joins TRBV27 to TRBJ1-1, with 8 bases lining up with TRBD1. CDR1 and CDR2 (germline): MNHEY, SMNVEV (reference sequence). The V segment lost 2 bases and the J segment 5 bases; nucleotides outside the gene matches: 10. This CDR3 is built from 16 residues. CDR3 in DNA: TGTGCCAGCAGTTTAGCCCCCGTCGACAGGGGTACTGAAGCTTTCTTT. It specifies CASSLAPVDRGTEAFF.

The chain uses TRBV18 and TRBJ2-3; TRBD1 matches 7 bases. The CDR3 loop spans 14 amino acids. Unmatched junction bases numbered 11, after V lost 4 bases and J lost 10 bases. Germline CDR1 reads KGHSH; CDR2 reads LQKENI. The CDR3 nucleotides are TGTGCCAGCTCACTACGACAGGGACCCCAGGCGCAGTATTTT. Its protein is CASSLRQGPQAQYF.

The chain is built from TRBV5-8 and TRBJ2-7; 7 bases are shared with TRBD2. V shed 0 bases, J shed 4 bases, and the junction held 4 bases outside the gene matches. CDR1 is SGHTS, CDR2 YDEGEE, per germline. There are 14 residues in the CDR3. CDR3 sequence: CASSLERGGYEQYV. CDR3 coding DNA: TGTGCCAGCAGCTTGGAGAGGGGAGGGTACGAGCAGTACGTC.

This chain links TRBV28 with TRBJ2-2, with 9 nucleotides matching TRBD2. V lost 2 bases, J lost 2 bases, and 0 bases stayed unmatched. Germline V gene lookup returns CDR1 MDHEN and CDR2 SYDVKM. The CDR3 loop spans 15 amino acids. CDR3 in DNA: TGTGCCAGCAGTTTACTAGCGGGAAACACCGGGGAGCTGTTTTTT. It translates to CASSLLAGNTGELFF.

The chain is built from TRBV30 and TRBJ2-2; D is perhaps TRBD2 (5 bases). The germline V gene has CDR1 GTSNPN and CDR2 SVGIG (reference sequence). CDR3 length: 13 residues. The V end lost 0 bases, the J end lost 6 bases, and 8 bases lay between the germline ends. In nucleotides, the CDR3 is TGTGCCTGGAGTGTTGGCGGGCCCGGGGAGCTGTTTTTT. This gives the protein CAWSVGGPGELFF.

This chain connects TRBV28 to TRBJ1-2; tentatively, D is TRBD1 (6 bases). The CDR3 is made up of 16 amino acids. CDR1 is MDHEN and CDR2 is SYDVKM in the germline V gene. Trimming took off 6 bases at V and 1 base at J, with 18 bases between the two ends. CDR3 sequence (DNA): TGTGCCAGCAGCATGACAGGTTCTCTGTTTAACTATGGCTACACCTTC. It codes for CASSMTGSLFNYGYTF.

The chain recombines TRBV7-8 with TRBJ2-7; maybe TRBD1 (6 bases). Germline assignment: CDR1 SGHVS and CDR2 FQNEAQ. Trimming removed 1 base at V and 2 bases at J, with 6 bases between. This CDR3 has 13 amino acids. CDR3: CASSLEGAYEQYV. The CDR3 DNA reads as TGTGCCAGCAGCTTAGAGGGGGCCTACGAGCAGTACGTC.

The gene calls are TRBV6-5 and TRBJ2-1; no clear D gene. The CDR3 has 15 residues. V was shortened by 0 bases and J by 3 bases, with 9 bases between the two germline ends. CDR1 and CDR2 from the germline V gene are MNHEY and SVGAGI. The CDR3 sequence is CASSYSDTSYNEQFF. The CDR3 nucleotides read TGTGCCAGCAGTTACTCAGACACCAGCTACAATGAGCAGTTCTTC.

This rearrangement joins TRBV11-3 to TRBJ2-7; 8 bases match TRBD2. Germline values: CDR1 SGHNT, CDR2 YENEEA. The CDR3 runs to 14 residues. V dropped 3 bases and J dropped 2; count of bases not matched to a gene: 3. Here the CDR3 DNA reads TGTGCCAGCAGCTTGCTAGCGGGCCCCTACGAGCAGTACTTC. This translates into CASSLLAGPYEQYF.

J is TRBJ1-5 and V is TRBV27; TRBD1 matches at 7 bases. Germline trimming cut 4 bases from V and 3 bases from J; bases unmatched to any gene: 12. Germline CDR1 and CDR2: MNHEY and SMNVEV (reference sequence). The length of the CDR3 is 17 residues. The CDR3 sequence is CASSSIRTGAFNQPQHF. CDR3 DNA: TGTGCCAGCAGTTCAATCCGGACAGGCGCTTTCAATCAGCCCCAGCATTTT.

This sequence joins TRBV5-1 and TRBJ2-7, with a possible D match to TRBD2 (6 bases). V dropped 0 bases and J dropped 0 bases, with 7 bases sitting between them. This CDR3 is built from 14 residues. Germline V CDR1 and CDR2: SGHRS, YFSETQ. The CDR3 nucleotides are TGCGCCAGCAGCTTGGCGGGACTCTCCTACGAGCAGTACGTC. Amino acid sequence: CASSLAGLSYEQYV.

The chain combines TRBV30 with TRBJ2-1; 7 positions agree with TRBD2. J lost 3 bases, V lost 5 bases, and 13 bases had no gene match. The CDR3 contains 16 residues. Germline V gene lookup returns CDR1 GTSNPN and CDR2 SVGIG (reference sequence). The CDR3 DNA sequence: TGTGCCTGGTGGGGGGGTAGCGGGCCCCACTACAATGAGCAGTTCTTC. As protein: CAWWGGSGPHYNEQFF.

This rearrangement joins TRBV12-5 to TRBJ2-3; TRBD2 is a possible D gene (6 bases). The length of the CDR3 is 16 residues. From germline, CDR1 is LGHNT and CDR2 FRNRAP. With 6 bases removed from V and 1 base from J, the gap between germline ends came to 17 bases. The CDR3 sequence: CASGTLPGTGTDTQYF. The CDR3 coding sequence is TGTGCTAGTGGAACCCTCCCCGGGACTGGCACAGATACGCAGTATTTT.

The chain employs TRBV27 and TRBJ1-2; D possibly corresponds to TRBD1 (5 bases). The CDR3 has 12 residues. Trimming left V 3 bases short and J 11 bases short, with 13 bases between. Germline V gene sequence: CDR1 MNHEY, CDR2 SMNVEV (reference sequence). The CDR3 loop reads CASSFSGGAYTF. CDR3 DNA: TGTGCCAGCAGTTTTAGCGGTGGGGCATACACCTTC.

This chain joins TRBV7-9 and TRBJ1-4, with D unresolved. Germline V gives CDR1 SEHNR, CDR2 FQNEAQ (reference sequence). The ends were cut back, 8 bases at V and 8 bases at J, with 18 bases in the middle. This CDR3 comprises 14 residues. The DNA for the CDR3 is TGTGCCAGCGGAAGAGGCGAGGGAGGAGAAAAACTGTTTTTT. It codes for CASGRGEGGEKLFF.

The gene calls are TRBV2 and TRBJ2-2; D ambiguous. Germline V gene data show CDR1 as SNHLY and CDR2 as FYNNEI. V was cut by 4 bases and J by 3 bases, with 15 bases left in between. The CDR3 loop spans 16 amino acids. The CDR3 region has the DNA TGTGCCAGCAGTGCACCAGGATCGACGGACACCGGGGAGCTGTTTTTT. It codes for CASSAPGSTDTGELFF.

The chain couples TRBV4-1 to TRBJ1-5, with D possibly TRBD1 on 5 matching bases. V lost 3 bases to trimming and J lost 10 bases, with 13 bases between them. Germline CDR1 reads MGHRA; CDR2 reads YSYEKL. The CDR3 extends over 13 amino acids. The CDR3 here is CASSQGPRGPQHF. As DNA, the CDR3 is TGCGCCAGCAGCCAGGGGCCCCGTGGTCCCCAGCATTTT.

The J gene is TRBJ1-2, the V gene TRBV5-1; D not resolved. The V gene lost 0 bases and the J gene lost 8 bases, with 17 bases spanning the gap. CDR3 length: 15 residues. Germline V gene data show CDR1 as SGHRS and CDR2 as YFSETQ. The CDR3 DNA reads TGCGCCAGCAGCTTGGTTTTGGTAGGGAGAGACGGCTACACCTTC. Protein sequence: CASSLVLVGRDGYTF. Variable domain in full (rest from reference TRBV5-1 and TRBJ1-2): KAGVTQTPRYLIKTRGQQVTLSCSPISGHRSVSWYQQTPGQGLQFLFEYFSETQRNKGNFPGRFSGRQFSNSRSEMNVSTLELGDSALYLCASSLVLVGRDGYTFGSGTRLTVV.

The genes are TRBV6-5 and TRBJ2-2; 7 positions match TRBD2. The CDR3 is made up of 15 amino acids. Germline-derived CDR1 and CDR2 are MNHEY and SVGAGI. V lost 4 bases, J lost 2 bases, and 4 bases stayed unmatched. The DNA of the CDR3 is TGTGCCAGCAGTTCGGGAGGACTCAACACCGGGGAGCTGTTTTTT. Protein product: CASSSGGLNTGELFF.

The chain couples TRBV5-1 to TRBJ2-7, with 8 bases aligning to TRBD1. From germline, CDR1 is SGHRS and CDR2 YFSETQ. This CDR3 contains 15 residues. With 0 bases clipped from V and 2 bases from J, the junction kept 4 bases outside the gene matches. The CDR3 protein is CASSLDRQGTYEQYF. The CDR3 DNA reads TGCGCCAGCAGCTTGGATAGACAGGGGACCTACGAGCAGTACTTC.

This chain connects TRBV28 to TRBJ1-1, with a weak D call TRBD1 (6 bases). V was trimmed by 10 bases and J by 9 bases, leaving 27 bases between them. This CDR3 is 15 amino acids long. Germline CDR1 and CDR2: MDHEN and SYDVKM. In DNA, the CDR3 is TGTGCCACCCTCGGGCGGGGGGCCTCAGGCAGCAAAGCTTTCTTT. The encoded protein is CATLGRGASGSKAFF.

The chain joins TRBV19 to TRBJ1-4; possible D gene TRBD1, 6 bases. The V end lost 4 bases, the J end lost 8 bases, and 11 bases lay between the germline ends. There are 13 residues in the CDR3. Germline CDR1 and CDR2: LNHDA and SQIVND (reference sequence). The CDR3 coding sequence is TGTGCCAGTAGTACAGGGCAGGGGGAAAAACTGTTTTTT. It translates to CASSTGQGEKLFF.

The chain couples TRBV4-1 to TRBJ1-3; no clear D. This CDR3 is 15 amino acids long. The V end was cut by 6 bases, the J end by 3 bases, with 15 bases between. Germline V gene sequence: CDR1 MGHRA, CDR2 YSYEKL. This CDR3 reads CASRSRRASGNTIYF. The CDR3 nucleotides read TGCGCCAGCAGAAGTCGGCGGGCTAGTGGAAACACCATATATTTT.

The chain uses TRBV28 and TRBJ1-5; 11 nucleotides line up with TRBD1. The V segment lost 6 bases and the J segment 0 bases; nucleotides outside the gene matches: 10. The germline CDR1 and CDR2 sequences are MDHEN and SYDVKM. This CDR3 is built from 18 residues. DNA for the CDR3: TGTGCCAGCAGCTTGGACAGGGGGCCCTTTTATAGCAATCAGCCCCAGCATTTT. This sequence encodes CASSLDRGPFYSNQPQHF.